These T cell receptor beta chains were read from a single sample in a study of cytotoxic CD8 clonotypes in ibrutinib-treated CLL. Sequenced by immunoSEQ multiplex PCR; TCRdb stores in-frame clones only, minus some. In the table there are roughly 56,000 clones, less than 75% of which are singletons. The sequenced sample was PBMCs, obtained after 12 months of ibrutinib treatment. These receptors were taken from a human donor with chronic lymphocytic leukemia. Each CDR3 is given with its conserved first and last residue. Each record gives: clone size, J gene, D gene, V gene, CDR3 DNA, CDR3 protein. D genes are given only for firm matches. Clone size, where shown, is once, few, many, or a class for clones that have expanded.

- TRBJ2-7 TRBD2 TRBV9 TGTGCCAGCAGGGGGTTGGCGGGAGGGACCTACGAGCAGTACTTC CASRGLAGGTYEQYF
- TRBJ2-7 - TRBV7-2 TGTGCCAGCAGCATAAAGCGGGCAGCTGCCGGCGAGCAGTACTTC CASSIKRAAAGEQYF
- TRBJ2-7 TRBD2 TRBV30 TGTGCCTGGAGTGGACCCCCGACTAGCGGATACGAGCAGTACTTC CAWSGPPTSGYEQYF
- TRBJ2-4 TRBD2 TRBV28 TGTGCCAGCAGTACCCTAGCGGGAGCGGGAGCCAAAAACATTCAGTACTTC CASSTLAGAGAKNIQYF
- TRBJ1-1 - TRBV18 TGTGCCAGCTCAGCGGGAGGGGCGAACACTGAAGCTTTCTTT CASSAGGANTEAFF
- TRBJ2-7 - TRBV7-8 TGTGCCAGCAGCTTAGCGACGGGGGGCAGTACCTTCTACGAGCAGTACTTC CASSLATGGSTFYEQYF
- TRBJ1-4 - TRBV27 TGTGCCAGCAGTCCGCGACATACAACTAATGAAAAACTGTTTTTT CASSPRHTTNEKLFF
- TRBJ1-5 - TRBV2 TGTGCCAGTAACACGGTGCGGAATCAGCCCCAGCATTTT CASNTVRNQPQHF
few TRBJ1-2 TRBD1 TRBV28 TGTGCCAGCAGTCCCCTACTCGGACAGGGCTATGGCTACACCTTC CASSPLLGQGYGYTF
- TRBJ1-3 - TRBV29-1 TGCAGCATTCATACGGACTCCAACACCATATATTTT CSIHTDSNTIYF
- TRBJ2-7 - TRBV27 TGTGCCAGCAGTTTTTTCACCGATGGCGAGCAGTACTTC CASSFFTDGEQYF
- TRBJ2-1 TRBD1 TRBV2 TGTGCCAGCACGGAGACAGGGAACAATGAGCAGTTCTTC CASTETGNNEQFF
- TRBJ2-2 - TRBV7-6 TGTGCCAGCAGCTTAAGACTCCCCGGGGAGCTGTTTTTT CASSLRLPGELFF